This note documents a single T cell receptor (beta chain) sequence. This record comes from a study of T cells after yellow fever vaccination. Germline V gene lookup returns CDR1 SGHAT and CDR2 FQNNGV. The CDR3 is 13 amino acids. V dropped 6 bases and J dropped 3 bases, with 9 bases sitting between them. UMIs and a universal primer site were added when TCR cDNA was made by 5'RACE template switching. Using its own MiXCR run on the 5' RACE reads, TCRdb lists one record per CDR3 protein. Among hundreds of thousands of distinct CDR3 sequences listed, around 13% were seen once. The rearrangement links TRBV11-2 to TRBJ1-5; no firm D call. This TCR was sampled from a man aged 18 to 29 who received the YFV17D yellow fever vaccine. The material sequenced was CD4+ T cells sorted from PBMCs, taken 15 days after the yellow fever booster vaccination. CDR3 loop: CASRDGFNQPQHF. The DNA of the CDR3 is TGTGCCAGCAGAGACGGTTTCAATCAGCCCCAGCATTTT.